This TCR beta chain was documented in a study of T-cell reconstitution after alpha-beta-depleted transplantation in children. The TCRbeta library incorporated unique molecular identifiers. TCRdb reanalysed the PCR reads using MiXCR and keeps one entry per CDR3 protein. The data hold a few hundred thousand distinct CDR3 sequences, with 25% to 30% observed a single time. The CDR3 consists of 15 residues. Trimming at V came to 3 bases and at J to 5 bases, leaving 6 bases not matched to a gene. CDR1 and CDR2 (germline): LNHNV, YYDKDF (reference sequence). Study results and caveats: Newly produced T cells mostly accounted for T-cell counts and diversity one year post-transplant. Some patients owed their high day-60 TCRbeta diversity to surviving recipient T cells and thymic progenitors. Expanded graft clones, several hundred of them, were reportedly the source of alpha-beta T cells about two months after transplant.

About this clonotype itself: Its cognate antigen is unknown.

The sequence was collected from a boy less than two years old with Wiskott-Aldrich syndrome, due to receive a stem cell transplant. The sample consisted of PBMCs, taken before TCRalphabeta/CD19-depleted stem cell transplant. The V gene is TRBV15, the J gene TRBJ1-1; 10 bases map to TRBD1. The CDR3 DNA is TGTGCCACCAGCAGGGACAGGGGGATGAGGACTGAAGCTTTCTTT. This translates into CATSRDRGMRTEAFF.